This T cell receptor (beta chain) comes out of a study of post-analysis software for immune sequencing data. Study-level information: Clinical courses comprised relapsing-remitting, secondary progressive and progressive-relapsing multiple sclerosis.

To note about this clonotype: Its antigen remains unknown. At one boundary the junction diverges from the germline segment, which might be a read error.

Study results and caveats: Relative to controls, patients had about five TRBV segments at higher frequency, with TRBV5-6, TRBV5-1 and TRBV20-1 among these.

Germline V lookup: CDR1 SQVTM, CDR2 ANQGSEA. This CDR3 has 13 residues. Incorporated into the TCR beta cDNA libraries were unique molecular identifiers, which served to reduce PCR and sequencing biases. TCRdb re-called the PCR reads with MiXCR, one entry per CDR3 protein. This sample carries 800,000 to 950,000 distinct CDR3 sequences, approximately 50% of them seen once, and the ten largest clones take approximately 4.2%. The sequence derives from a girl under 18 with multiple sclerosis. The specimen sequenced was blood. The chain combines TRBV29-1 with TRBJ1-1, with 7 bases lining up with TRBD1. This chain's CDR3 is CSGMTGLNTAAFF. The CDR3 bases are TGCAGCGGAATGACAGGGCTGAACACTGCAGCTTTCTTT. The full variable domain, in which reference TRBV29-1 and TRBJ1-1 provide the parts outside the CDR3, is SAVISQKPSRDICQRGTSLTIQCQVDSQVTMMFWYRQQPGQSLTLIATANQGSEATYESGFVIDKFPISRPNLTFSTLTVSNMSPEDSSIYLCSGMTGLNTAAFFGQGTRLTVV.